A selection of T cell receptor beta chains follows, all from one sample in a study of OX40 agonist ivuxolimab in advanced cancers. The protocol was immunoSEQ multiplex PCR, while the TCRdb copy is restricted to in-frame clones and leaves out a portion. The sample contains about 58,000 clones, roughly nine tenths of which appear only once. The sample in question was CD4+ or CD8+ T cells sorted from blood, obtained in a trial of the OX40 agonist ivuxolimab. All receptors derive from an adult with an advanced solid tumor such as melanoma, head and neck, liver or kidney cancer. The CDR3 runs from the conserved cysteine through the conserved F or W. The D gene is left open where the match is weak. Clone size is given for some rows only: seen once, a few or many times, or a class if the clone is expanded.

v_gene	abundance	j_gene	d_gene	CDR3aa	CDR3nt
TRBV28	.	TRBJ2-7	TRBD1	CASGVYPGTGGAGQYF	TGTGCCAGTGGGGTTTACCCCGGGACAGGGGGCGCGGGGCAGTACTTC
TRBV4-1	.	TRBJ2-3	.	CASSATDTQYF	TGCGCCAGCAGCGCGACAGATACGCAGTATTTT
TRBV6-5	.	TRBJ1-2	TRBD1	CARGTGGDYGYTF	TGTGCCAGAGGGACAGGGGGGGACTATGGCTACACCTTC
TRBV29-1	.	TRBJ2-2	.	CSVALSWGGPNTGELFF	TGCAGCGTCGCTTTATCTTGGGGCGGCCCGAACACCGGGGAGCTGTTTTTT
TRBV19	.	TRBJ2-7	.	CASSPLRDDGSYEQYF	TGTGCCAGTAGTCCCCTCCGGGACGATGGCTCCTACGAGCAGTACTTC
TRBV27	once	TRBJ2-2	TRBD2	CASSPTSGRAWNTGELFF	TGTGCCAGCAGCCCGACTAGCGGGAGGGCCTGGAACACCGGGGAGCTGTTTTTT
TRBV7-9	.	TRBJ2-5	.	CASSLIDSPQETQYF	TGTGCCAGCAGCTTAATCGATAGTCCCCAAGAGACCCAGTACTTC
TRBV19	.	TRBJ2-2	.	CASKGSLGTGELFF	TGTGCCAGTAAGGGATCATTGGGGACCGGGGAGCTGTTTTTT
TRBV29-1	.	TRBJ1-2	.	CSVEGGEVYGYTF	TGCAGCGTTGAAGGTGGGGAGGTCTATGGCTACACCTTC
TRBV5-6	once	TRBJ2-1	.	CASSSDLARNEQFF	TGTGCCAGCAGCTCAGACCTAGCGAGGAATGAGCAGTTCTTC
TRBV7-2	.	TRBJ1-1	.	CASSSGRRNTEAFF	TGTGCCAGCAGCTCGGGACGGAGGAACACTGAAGCTTTCTTT
TRBV13	.	TRBJ2-1	.	CASSSGLAYNEQFF	TGTGCCAGCAGCTCGGGACTTGCCTACAATGAGCAGTTCTTC
TRBV14	.	TRBJ2-7	.	CASSHGTTYEQYF	TGTGCCAGCAGCCACGGCACCACCTACGAGCAGTACTTC
TRBV10-3	.	TRBJ2-3	TRBD2	CAISDGPSGNTDTQYF	TGTGCCATCAGTGATGGGCCTAGCGGTAACACAGATACGCAGTATTTT
TRBV13	.	TRBJ1-1	TRBD1	CASSPQGGTEAFF	TGTGCCAGCAGCCCGCAGGGGGGCACTGAAGCTTTCTTT
TRBV14	few	TRBJ1-1	TRBD1	CASGGTGSTEAFF	TGTGCCAGTGGCGGGACAGGGAGCACTGAAGCTTTCTTT
TRBV25-1	.	TRBJ2-7	.	CASSVGVSSYEQYF	TGTGCCAGCAGCGTGGGTGTGTCCTCCTACGAGCAGTACTTC
TRBV7-9	once	TRBJ2-1	.	CASSLGYNEQFF	TGTGCCAGCAGCTTAGGGTACAATGAGCAGTTCTTC
TRBV5-8	.	TRBJ1-2	TRBD1	CASSPTGSPDGYTF	TGTGCCAGCAGCCCGACAGGGAGTCCCGATGGCTACACCTTC
TRBV18	.	TRBJ2-7	.	CASSPIGFYEQYF	TGTGCCAGCTCACCAATAGGTTTCTACGAGCAGTACTTC
TRBV7-8	.	TRBJ1-3	.	CASSPAVRGSGNTIYF	TGTGCCAGCAGCCCAGCCGTCAGGGGCTCTGGAAACACCATATATTTT
TRBV19	.	TRBJ2-1	.	CASRPGLGTNEQFF	TGTGCCAGTAGACCGGGTCTGGGGACAAATGAGCAGTTCTTC
TRBV18	.	TRBJ2-5	TRBD2	CASSYRLAGQETQYF	TGTGCCAGCTCATACCGACTAGCGGGGCAAGAGACCCAGTACTTC
TRBV30	.	TRBJ1-1	.	CAWSGNGALHNTEAFF	TGTGCCTGGAGTGGCAACGGGGCCCTCCATAACACTGAAGCTTTCTTT
TRBV6-5	.	TRBJ2-7	.	CASRDPRWSYEQYF	TGTGCCAGCAGGGACCCCCGTTGGTCCTACGAGCAGTACTTC
TRBV7-8	.	TRBJ1-4	.	CASSLRGRPEKLFF	TGTGCCAGCAGCTTAAGGGGGAGGCCGGAAAAACTGTTTTTT
TRBV25-1	.	TRBJ2-1	TRBD1	CASSSGTGYNEQFF	TGTGCCAGCAGTTCCGGGACAGGTTACAATGAGCAGTTCTTC
TRBV5-5	.	TRBJ1-1	.	CASSLGLNTEAFF	TGTGCCAGCAGCTTGGGCCTGAACACTGAAGCTTTCTTT
TRBV7-9	.	TRBJ2-1	.	CASSLPSSVQAEQFF	TGTGCCAGCAGCTTACCCTCCTCCGTACAGGCTGAGCAGTTCTTC
TRBV27	.	TRBJ1-5	.	CASSLGGHDQPQHF	TGTGCCAGCAGTCTGGGGGGTCACGATCAGCCCCAGCATTTT
TRBV7-2	.	TRBJ2-7	TRBD1	CASRGPTGTYEQYF	TGTGCCAGCAGGGGCCCGACAGGGACCTACGAGCAGTACTTC
TRBV14	.	TRBJ2-5	.	CASSQEAGLVETQYF	TGTGCCAGCAGCCAAGAGGCGGGGCTAGTGGAGACCCAGTACTTC
TRBV7-9	.	TRBJ2-7	.	CASSQTGYEQYF	TGTGCCAGCAGCCAAACAGGTTACGAGCAGTACTTC
TRBV5-4	.	TRBJ2-1	.	CASSLGGGFYNEQFF	TGTGCCAGCAGCTTGGGAGGGGGTTTCTACAATGAGCAGTTCTTC
TRBV19	.	TRBJ2-1	TRBD2	CASSLSGTSGTPGGQFF	TGTGCCAGTAGTCTCTCCGGGACTAGCGGGACCCCGGGGGGGCAGTTCTTC
TRBV4-1	.	TRBJ2-2	.	CASSQPQGRVVGTGELFF	TGCGCCAGCAGCCAACCCCAGGGAAGGGTGGTAGGCACCGGGGAGCTGTTTTTT
TRBV11-2	.	TRBJ1-4	.	CASSLRWGDEKLFF	TGTGCCAGCAGCTTAAGGTGGGGAGATGAAAAACTGTTTTTT
TRBV5-1	.	TRBJ2-3	.	CASSFSGPTDTQYF	TGCGCCAGCAGCTTTAGCGGACCCACAGATACGCAGTATTTT
TRBV7-6	.	TRBJ1-1	.	CASSPASKNTEAFF	TGTGCCAGCAGCCCAGCATCGAAGAACACTGAAGCTTTCTTT